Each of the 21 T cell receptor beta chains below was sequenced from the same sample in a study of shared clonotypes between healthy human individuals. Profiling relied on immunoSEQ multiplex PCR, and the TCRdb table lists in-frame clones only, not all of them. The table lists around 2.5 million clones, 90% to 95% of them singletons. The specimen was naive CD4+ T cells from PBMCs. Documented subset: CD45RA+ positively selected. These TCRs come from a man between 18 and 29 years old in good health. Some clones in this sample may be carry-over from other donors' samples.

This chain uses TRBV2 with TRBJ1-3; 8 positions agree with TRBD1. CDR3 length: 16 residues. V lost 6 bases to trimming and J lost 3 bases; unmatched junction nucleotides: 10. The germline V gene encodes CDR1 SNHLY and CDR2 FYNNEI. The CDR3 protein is CASSTGQGLGGNTIYF. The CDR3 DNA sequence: TGTGCCAGCAGCACAGGACAGGGTTTGGGTGGAAACACCATATATTTT.

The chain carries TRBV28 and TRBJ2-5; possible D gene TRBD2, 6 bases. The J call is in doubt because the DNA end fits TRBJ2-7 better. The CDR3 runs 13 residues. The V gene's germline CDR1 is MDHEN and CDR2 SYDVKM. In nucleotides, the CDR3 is TGTGCCAGCATTCGGGGGAACAACTACGAGCAGTACTTC. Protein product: CASIRGNNYEQYF.

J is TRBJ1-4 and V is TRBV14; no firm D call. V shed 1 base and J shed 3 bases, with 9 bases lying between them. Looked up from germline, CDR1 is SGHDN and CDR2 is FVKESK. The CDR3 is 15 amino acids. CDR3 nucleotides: TGTGCCAGCAGCCAAGTATCCGACTCTAATGAAAAACTGTTTTTT. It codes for CASSQVSDSNEKLFF.

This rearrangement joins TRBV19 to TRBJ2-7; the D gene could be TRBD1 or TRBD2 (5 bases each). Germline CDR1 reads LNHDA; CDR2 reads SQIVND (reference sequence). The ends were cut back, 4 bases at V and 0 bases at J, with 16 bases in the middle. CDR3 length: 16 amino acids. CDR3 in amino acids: CASSKGRLESSYEQYF. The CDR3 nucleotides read TGTGCCAGTAGTAAGGGACGGCTTGAGAGCTCCTACGAGCAGTACTTC.

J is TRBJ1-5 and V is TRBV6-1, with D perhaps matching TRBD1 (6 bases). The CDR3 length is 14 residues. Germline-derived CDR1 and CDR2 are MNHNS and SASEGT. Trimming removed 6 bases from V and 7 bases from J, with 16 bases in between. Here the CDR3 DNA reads TGTGCCAGCAGGGACAGCCAGATTTTACAGCCCCAGCATTTT. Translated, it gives CASRDSQILQPQHF.

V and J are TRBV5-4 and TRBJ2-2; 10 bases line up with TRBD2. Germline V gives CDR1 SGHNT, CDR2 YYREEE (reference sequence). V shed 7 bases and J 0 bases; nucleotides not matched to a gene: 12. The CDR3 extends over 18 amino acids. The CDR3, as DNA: TGTGCCAGCTCCGGAGTAGCGGGAGGACTAGCGAACACCGGGGAGCTGTTTTTT. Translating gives CASSGVAGGLANTGELFF.

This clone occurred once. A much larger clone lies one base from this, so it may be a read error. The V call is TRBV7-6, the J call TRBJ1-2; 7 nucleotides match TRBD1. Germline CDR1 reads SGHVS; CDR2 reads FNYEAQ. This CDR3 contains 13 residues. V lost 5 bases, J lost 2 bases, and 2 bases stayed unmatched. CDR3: CASSQGQNYGYTF. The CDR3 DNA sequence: TGTGCCAGCAGCCAGGGACAGAACTATGGCTACACCTTC.

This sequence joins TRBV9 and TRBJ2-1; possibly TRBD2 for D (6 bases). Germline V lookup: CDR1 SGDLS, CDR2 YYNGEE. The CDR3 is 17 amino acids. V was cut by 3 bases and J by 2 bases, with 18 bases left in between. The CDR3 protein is CASSAGPLAKTYNEQFF. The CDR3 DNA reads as TGTGCCAGCAGCGCCGGCCCGCTAGCGAAAACCTACAATGAGCAGTTCTTC.

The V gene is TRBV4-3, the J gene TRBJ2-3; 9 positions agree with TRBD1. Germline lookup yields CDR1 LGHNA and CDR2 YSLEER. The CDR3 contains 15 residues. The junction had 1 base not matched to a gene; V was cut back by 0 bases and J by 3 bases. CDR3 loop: CASSQEDRGTDTQYF. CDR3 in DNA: TGCGCCAGCAGCCAAGAGGACAGGGGAACAGATACGCAGTATTTT.

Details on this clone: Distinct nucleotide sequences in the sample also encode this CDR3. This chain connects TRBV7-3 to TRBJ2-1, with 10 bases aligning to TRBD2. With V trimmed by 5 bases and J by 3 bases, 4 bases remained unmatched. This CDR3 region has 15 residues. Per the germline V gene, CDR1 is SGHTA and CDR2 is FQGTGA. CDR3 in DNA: TGTGCCAGCAGCCCGAGGACTAGCGGCTACAATGAGCAGTTCTTC. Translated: CASSPRTSGYNEQFF.

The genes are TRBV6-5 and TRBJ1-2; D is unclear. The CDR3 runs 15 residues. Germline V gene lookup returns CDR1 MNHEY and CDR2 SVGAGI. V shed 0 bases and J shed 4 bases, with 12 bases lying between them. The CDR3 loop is CASSYSITAPYGYTF. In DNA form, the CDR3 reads TGTGCCAGCAGTTACTCGATTACGGCGCCCTATGGCTACACCTTC.

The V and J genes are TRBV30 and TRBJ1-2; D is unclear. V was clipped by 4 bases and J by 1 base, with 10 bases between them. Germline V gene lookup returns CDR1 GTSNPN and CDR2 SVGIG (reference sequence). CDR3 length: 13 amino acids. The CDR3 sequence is CAWTLNLNYGYTF. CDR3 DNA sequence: TGTGCCTGGACTCTAAACCTTAACTATGGCTACACCTTC.

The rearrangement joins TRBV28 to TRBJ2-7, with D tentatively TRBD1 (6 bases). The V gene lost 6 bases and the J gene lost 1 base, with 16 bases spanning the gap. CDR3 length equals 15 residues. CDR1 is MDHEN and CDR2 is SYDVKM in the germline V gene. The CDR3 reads CASSRTGTLSYEQYF. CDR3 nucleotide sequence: TGTGCCAGCAGCCGTACCGGGACACTTTCCTACGAGCAGTACTTC.

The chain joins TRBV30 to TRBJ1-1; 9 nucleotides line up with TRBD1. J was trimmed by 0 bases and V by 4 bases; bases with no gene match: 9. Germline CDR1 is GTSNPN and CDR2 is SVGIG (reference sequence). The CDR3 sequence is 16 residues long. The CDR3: CAWIRSRTGVNTEAFF. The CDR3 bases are TGTGCCTGGATACGATCCCGGACAGGGGTGAACACTGAAGCTTTCTTT.

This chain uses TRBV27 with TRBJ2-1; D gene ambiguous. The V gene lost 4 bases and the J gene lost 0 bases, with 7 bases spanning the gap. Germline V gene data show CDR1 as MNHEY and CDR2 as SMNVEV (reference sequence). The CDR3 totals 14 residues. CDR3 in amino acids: CASSWAYSYNEQFF. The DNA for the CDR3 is TGTGCCAGCAGTTGGGCGTACTCCTACAATGAGCAGTTCTTC.

This chain's CDR3 is CAWNDRDGYTF. The CDR3 DNA is TGTGCCTGGAACGACAGAGATGGCTACACCTTC. This chain uses TRBV30 with TRBJ1-2; D might be TRBD1 (5 bases). CDR1 and CDR2 from the germline V gene are GTSNPN and SVGIG (reference sequence). CDR3 size: 11 residues. Trimming took off 4 bases at V and 6 bases at J, with 9 bases between the two ends.

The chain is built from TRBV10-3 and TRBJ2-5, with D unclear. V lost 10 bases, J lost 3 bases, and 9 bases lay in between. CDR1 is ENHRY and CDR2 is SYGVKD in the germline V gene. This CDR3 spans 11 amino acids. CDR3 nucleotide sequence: TGTGCCACAGCCGACAAAGAGACCCAGTACTTC. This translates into CATADKETQYF.

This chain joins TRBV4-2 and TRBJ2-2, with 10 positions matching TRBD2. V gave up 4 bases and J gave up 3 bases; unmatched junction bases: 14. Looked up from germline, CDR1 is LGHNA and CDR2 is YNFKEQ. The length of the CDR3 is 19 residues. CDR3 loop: CASSPRILAGSYYTGELFF. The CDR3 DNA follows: TGTGCCAGCAGCCCACGAATACTAGCGGGAAGCTACTACACCGGGGAGCTGTTTTTT.

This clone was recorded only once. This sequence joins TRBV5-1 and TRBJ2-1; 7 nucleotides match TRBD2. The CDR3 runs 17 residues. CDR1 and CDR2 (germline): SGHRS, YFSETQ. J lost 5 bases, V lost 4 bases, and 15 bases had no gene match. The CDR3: CASSHRMVGGVNNEQFF. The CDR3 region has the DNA TGCGCCAGCAGCCATAGGATGGTGGGAGGGGTGAACAATGAGCAGTTCTTC.

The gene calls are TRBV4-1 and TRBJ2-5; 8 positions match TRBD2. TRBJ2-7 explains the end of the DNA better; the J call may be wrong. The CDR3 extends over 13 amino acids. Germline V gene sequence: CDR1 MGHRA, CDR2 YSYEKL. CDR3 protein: CASSPAGVYEQYF. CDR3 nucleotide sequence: TGCGCCAGCAGCCCAGCGGGAGTCTACGAGCAGTACTTC.

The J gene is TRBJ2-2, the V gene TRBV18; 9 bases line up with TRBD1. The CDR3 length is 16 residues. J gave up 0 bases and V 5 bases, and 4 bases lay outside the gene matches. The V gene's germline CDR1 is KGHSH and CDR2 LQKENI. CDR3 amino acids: CASSSQGATNTGELFF. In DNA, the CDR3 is TGTGCCAGCTCATCACAGGGGGCCACGAACACCGGGGAGCTGTTTTTT.